The T cell receptor (beta chain) described here comes from a study of OX40 agonist ivuxolimab in advanced cancers. Sequenced by immunoSEQ multiplex PCR; TCRdb stores in-frame clones only, minus some. The table lists about 79,000 clones, 84% of them singletons. General study results and limits: In CD8+ T cells, expanded clones were on average more numerous than in CD4+.

As concerns this clone: The antigen is undetermined.

This CDR3 comprises 14 residues. Germline V gives CDR1 SNHLY, CDR2 FYNNEI. V lost 4 bases to trimming and J lost 9 bases, with 16 bases between them. The input for sequencing was CD4+ or CD8+ T cells sorted from blood, taken in a trial of the OX40 agonist ivuxolimab. The TCR comes from an adult with an advanced solid tumor such as melanoma, head and neck, liver or kidney cancer. V is TRBV2 and J is TRBJ2-1, with D unclear. CDR3: CASSALGRRSEQFF. The DNA of the CDR3 is TGTGCCAGCAGTGCTCTTGGCCGCCGGAGTGAGCAGTTCTTC.